These T cell receptor beta chains were read from a single sample in a study of cytomegalovirus exposure and HLA in healthy donors. Method: immunoSEQ multiplex PCR; TCRdb's copy keeps in-frame clones and lacks some. The table lists approximately 190,000 clones, approximately 84% of them singletons. The sample consisted of PBMCs. All receptors come from a man aged 45-65 years in good health and CMV-seronegative. Each CDR3 is given with its conserved first and last residue.

v_gene: TRBV9; len: 15; CDR3aa: CASSDDRGPNYGYTF
v_gene: TRBV7-2; len: 15; CDR3aa: CASSLGQGEGYGYTF
v_gene: TRBV19; len: 14; CDR3aa: CASVGGADNQPQHF
v_gene: TRBV7-6; len: 17; CDR3aa: CASSFQRALPGRNTIYF
v_gene: TRBV6-6; len: 14; CDR3aa: CASTVVSVDTEAFF
v_gene: TRBV11-3; len: 13; CDR3aa: CASSFGQGDGYTF
v_gene: TRBV6-1; len: 15; CDR3aa: CASKGRELSNQPQHF
v_gene: TRBV5-4; len: 14; CDR3aa: CASSRGTGAVEQYF
v_gene: TRBV6-6; len: 15; CDR3aa: CASRFDSLSNQPQHF
v_gene: TRBV2; len: 14; CDR3aa: CASSERFRKETQYF
v_gene: TRBV5-1; len: 17; CDR3aa: CASSLALAGGSYNEQFF
v_gene: TRBV27; len: 15; CDR3aa: CASSPGTGDLYGYTF
v_gene: TRBV7-2; len: 15; CDR3aa: CASSFLAGGSDTQYF
v_gene: TRBV7-2; len: 15; CDR3aa: CASSLARRGSNEQFF
v_gene: TRBV27; len: 13; CDR3aa: CASRYRGNTEAFF
v_gene: TRBV7-3; len: 13; CDR3aa: CASSLGQGTEAFF
v_gene: TRBV7-6; len: 14; CDR3aa: CASSSGTGQDTQYF
v_gene: TRBV5-1; len: 13; CDR3aa: CASSLRDSLGYTF
v_gene: TRBV2; len: 12; CDR3aa: CASSVAAEPQHF
v_gene: TRBV27; len: 13; CDR3aa: CASSSGQSDTQYF
v_gene: TRBV19; len: 15; CDR3aa: CASSISGKSTDTQYF
v_gene: TRBV10-3; len: 12; CDR3aa: CAIAKTGDTQYF
v_gene: TRBV6-5; len: 14; CDR3aa: CASSYSGTGYEQYF
v_gene: TRBV15; len: 16; CDR3aa: CATSIHRGREDNTIYF
v_gene: TRBV4-3; len: 14; CDR3aa: CASSQDAGHYEQYF
v_gene: TRBV4-1; len: 16; CDR3aa: CASSQVYGGQTDTQYF
v_gene: TRBV27; len: 16; CDR3aa: CASSRGQVGIIDVLTF